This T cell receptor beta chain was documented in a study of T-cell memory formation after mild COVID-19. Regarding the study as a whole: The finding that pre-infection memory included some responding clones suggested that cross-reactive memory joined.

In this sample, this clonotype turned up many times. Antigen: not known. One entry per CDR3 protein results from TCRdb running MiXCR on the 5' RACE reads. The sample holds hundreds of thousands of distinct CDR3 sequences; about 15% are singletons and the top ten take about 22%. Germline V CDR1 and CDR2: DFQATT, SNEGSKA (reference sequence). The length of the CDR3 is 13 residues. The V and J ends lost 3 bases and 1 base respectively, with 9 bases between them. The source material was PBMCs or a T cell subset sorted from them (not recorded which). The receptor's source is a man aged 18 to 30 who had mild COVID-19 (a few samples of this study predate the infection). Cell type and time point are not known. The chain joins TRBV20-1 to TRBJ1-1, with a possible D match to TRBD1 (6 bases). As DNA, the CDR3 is TGCAGTGCTAGGGACAGCAAGAACACTGAAGCTTTCTTT. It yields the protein CSARDSKNTEAFF.